Detailed here is one T cell receptor (beta chain). Measured with immunoSEQ multiplex PCR; TCRdb has only the in-frame clones, and not every one. The data show 15,000 or so clones, approximately 82% seen once. This entry is derived from a study of blood T cell repertoires in COVID-19. The CDR3 totals 13 residues. Germline CDR1 MRHNA, CDR2 SNTAGT. V trimming: 2 bases; J trimming: 5 bases; junction bases outside the gene matches: 0. This clonotype was sampled from a man aged 40-55 years with active or convalescent COVID-19. The J gene is TRBJ2-1, the V gene TRBV6-4, with 7 nucleotides matching TRBD2. The sample was peripheral blood. The chain's CDR3 is CASSDGTNNEQFF. In DNA form, the CDR3 reads TGTGCCAGCAGTGACGGGACTAACAATGAGCAGTTCTTC.